The rows below give T cell receptor beta chains drawn from one sample of a study of tumor and adjacent non-tumor tissue in lung cancer. One entry per CDR3 protein, called by TCRdb with MiXCR from the multiplex PCR reads. The table records 120,000 or so distinct CDR3 sequences, 66% of them present only once. Sequences were obtained from lung tumor tissue. The receptors originated from a man under 40 with non-small cell lung cancer. Each CDR3 is given with its conserved first and last residue. The D gene is left open where the match is weak. Expanded clones get a size class; other rows say once, few or many, or leave the size out.

size,V,D,J,DNA,CDR3
-,TRBV11-1,-,TRBJ2-6,TGTACCAGCGGCTTATTCTCTGGGGCCAACGTCCTGACTTTC,CTSGLFSGANVLTF
-,TRBV13,-,TRBJ2-7,TGTGCCAGCCGTGATGGGTTCTACGAGCAGTACTTC,CASRDGFYEQYF
many,TRBV20-1,TRBD1,TRBJ2-3,TGCAGTGCTGGACAGGGGCGAAGCACAGATACGCAGTATTTT,CSAGQGRSTDTQYF
once,TRBV4-1,-,TRBJ1-5,TGCGCCAGCACCCAAGAGGGCATGGGTGGTCAGCCCCAGCATTTT,CASTQEGMGGQPQHF
-,TRBV19,-,TRBJ2-3,TGTGCCAGTAGTAAGTCTAGGGATACGCAGTATTTT,CASSKSRDTQYF
few,TRBV24-1,TRBD2,TRBJ2-2,TGTGCCACCAGTGGGGGACTAGCGGGAGGGACGAACACCGGGGAGCTGTTTTTT,CATSGGLAGGTNTGELFF
once,TRBV6-5,TRBD2,TRBJ2-1,TGTGTCAGCAGTTACTCCGGGGGGTCAGGGGAGCAGTTCTTC,CVSSYSGGSGEQFF
many,TRBV12-3/TRBV12-4,TRBD2,TRBJ2-2,TGTGCCAGCAGTTTGCGGGGGGCGCAGACCGGGGAGCTGTTTTTT,CASSLRGAQTGELFF
many,TRBV4-2,-,TRBJ1-5,TGTGCCAGCAGCCAAGATGCGCCAGGGAATCAGCCCCAGCATTTT,CASSQDAPGNQPQHF
many,TRBV6-1,-,TRBJ2-7,TGTGCCAGCAGTGTCAGGGCCTACGAGCAGTACTTC,CASSVRAYEQYF
-,TRBV11-2,-,TRBJ2-1,TGTGTCAGCAGCTTAGGGCAGACAACTGGGGCCAGTGAGCAGTTCTTC,CVSSLGQTTGASEQFF
many,TRBV6-5,-,TRBJ1-5,TGTGCCAGCAGCCCAGGGCCCAGGGTTGGAAATCAGCCCCAGCATTTT,CASSPGPRVGNQPQHF
many,TRBV6-5,-,TRBJ2-3,TGTGCCAGCAGTTACTACGGGACTAGCACAGATACGCAGTATTTT,CASSYYGTSTDTQYF
-,TRBV5-4,-,TRBJ2-3,TGTGCCAGCAGCTTGGGGTTCGCGGATACGCACTATTTT,CASSLGFADTHYF
few,TRBV20-1,TRBD1,TRBJ1-3,TGCAATGCCCCACAGGGGGGCGGAAACACCATATATTTT,CNAPQGGGNTIYF
-,TRBV12-3/TRBV12-4,-,TRBJ2-3,TGTGCCAGCAGTTTGAGTAGGTACAGGGACCCAAATACGCAGTATTTT,CASSLSRYRDPNTQYF
-,TRBV4-2,TRBD2,TRBJ2-1,TGTGCCAGCAAGCCGGGGGGGGCAAGCTCCTATAATGAGCAGTTCTTC,CASKPGGASSYNEQFF
once,TRBV12-3/TRBV12-4,-,TRBJ1-1,TGTGCCAGCAGTTTATGTCCCGCGGACACTGAAGCTTTCTTT,CASSLCPADTEAFF
-,TRBV12-3/TRBV12-4,-,TRBJ2-1,TGTCCCATCAACAGGCAGGGAGCACACAATGAGCAGTTCTTC,CPINRQGAHNEQFF
-,TRBV6-1,TRBD2,TRBJ2-3,TGTGCCAACAGTGAACTAGCGGGGGAGACAGATACGCAGTATTTT,CANSELAGETDTQYF
-,TRBV5-4,-,TRBJ1-5,TGTGCCAGCAACTTCGGACAGTGGAATCAGCCCCAGCATTTT,CASNFGQWNQPQHF
-,TRBV11-2,-,TRBJ1-2,TGTGCCAGCAGCATAGTTGACCCACCAGCGGGCTACACCTTC,CASSIVDPPAGYTF